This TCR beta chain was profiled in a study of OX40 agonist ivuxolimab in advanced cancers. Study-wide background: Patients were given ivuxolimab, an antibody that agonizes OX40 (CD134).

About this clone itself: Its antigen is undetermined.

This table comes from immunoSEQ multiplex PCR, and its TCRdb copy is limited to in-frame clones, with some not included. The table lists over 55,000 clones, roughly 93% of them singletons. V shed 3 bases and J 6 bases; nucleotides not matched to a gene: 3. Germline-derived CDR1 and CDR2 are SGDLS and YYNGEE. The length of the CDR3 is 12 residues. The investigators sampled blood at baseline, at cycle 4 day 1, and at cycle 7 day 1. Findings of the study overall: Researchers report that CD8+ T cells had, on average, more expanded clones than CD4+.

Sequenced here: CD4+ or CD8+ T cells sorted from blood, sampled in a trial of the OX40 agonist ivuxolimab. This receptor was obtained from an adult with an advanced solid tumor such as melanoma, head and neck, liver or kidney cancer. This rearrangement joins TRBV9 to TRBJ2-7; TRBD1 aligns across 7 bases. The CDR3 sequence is CASSGQGAEQYF. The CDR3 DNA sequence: TGTGCCAGCAGCGGACAGGGTGCCGAGCAGTACTTC.